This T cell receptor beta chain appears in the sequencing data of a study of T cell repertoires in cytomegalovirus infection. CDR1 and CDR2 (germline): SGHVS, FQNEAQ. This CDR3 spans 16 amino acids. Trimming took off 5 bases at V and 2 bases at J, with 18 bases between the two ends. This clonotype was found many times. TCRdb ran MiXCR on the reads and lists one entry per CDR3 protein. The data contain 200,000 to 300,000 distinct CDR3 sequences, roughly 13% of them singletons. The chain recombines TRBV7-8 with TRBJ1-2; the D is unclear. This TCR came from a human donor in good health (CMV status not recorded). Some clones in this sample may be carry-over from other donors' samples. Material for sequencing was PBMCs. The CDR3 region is CASSPRASRTNYGYTF. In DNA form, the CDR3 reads TGTGCCAGCAGCCCCCGGGCGTCCAGAACCAACTATGGCTACACCTTC.